Shown below are 4 T cell receptor beta chains from a single sample sequenced in a study of identifying expanded T cells in peripheral blood. The protocol was immunoSEQ multiplex PCR, while the TCRdb copy is restricted to in-frame clones and leaves out a portion. The sample consists of about 100,000 clones, approximately 88% of them appearing once. The sample comprised blood. These receptors all stem from a person aged 18 to 69 in good health.

The chain uses TRBV30 and TRBJ1-4, with D possibly being TRBD1 (6 bases). CDR1 is GTSNPN, CDR2 SVGIG, per germline (reference sequence). Trimming shortened V by 5 bases and J by 8 bases, and 18 bases separated the two germline ends. There are 14 residues in the CDR3. The CDR3 here is CAWEENRVGEKLFF. The CDR3 DNA reads as TGTGCCTGGGAAGAAAACAGGGTTGGAGAAAAACTGTTTTTT.

J is TRBJ2-2 and V is TRBV7-2, with no clear D. Germline V gives CDR1 SGHTA, CDR2 FQGNSA. The CDR3 totals 13 residues. The V end was cut by 5 bases, the J end by 5 bases, with 9 bases between. CDR3 protein: CASSPRTTGELFF. The CDR3 region has the DNA TGTGCCAGCAGCCCTCGGACGACCGGGGAGCTGTTTTTT.

The chain has TRBV5-1 and TRBJ1-1; possibly TRBD1 for D (5 bases). CDR1 is SGHRS and CDR2 is YFSETQ in the germline V gene. With 3 bases removed from V and 3 bases from J, the gap between germline ends came to 18 bases. The CDR3 has 16 amino acids. CDR3 bases: TGCGCCAGCAGCTCTCATCCGGGACGGAGAGACACTGAAGCTTTCTTT. It yields the protein CASSSHPGRRDTEAFF.

This chain connects TRBV7-3 to TRBJ2-2; 7 nucleotides align to TRBD2. Germline CDR1 is SGHTA and CDR2 is FQGTGA. The CDR3 sequence is 14 residues long. V trimming: 5 bases; J trimming: 7 bases; junction bases outside the gene matches: 7. The CDR3 nucleotides are TGTGCCAGCAGCCGGGACTATCTGGGCGGGGAGCTGTTTTTT. Translating it yields CASSRDYLGGELFF.